Here is one T cell receptor (beta chain) with its context. V was clipped by 4 bases and J by 1 base; unmatched bases: 6. The CDR3 extends over 16 amino acids. The germline CDR1 and CDR2 sequences are SGHRS and YFSETQ. Using immunoSEQ multiplex PCR, the repertoire was profiled, and TCRdb retains in-frame clones only, with some absent. The repertoire holds under 250,000 clones, around 89% seen once, with roughly 2.7% in the top ten. This specimen belongs to a study of blood T cell repertoires in COVID-19. Background on the study: Spain, Italy and the United States supplied samples that represented acute and convalescent COVID-19. Sources were T cells, B-cell-depleted T cells, or PBMCs; the material itself was cDNA or gDNA.

Seattle's cohort entered during active infection and was followed longitudinally. The sequenced sample consisted of peripheral blood. The sequence was collected from a man in his thirties or forties with COVID-19, enrolled during active disease. The J gene is TRBJ2-3, the V gene TRBV5-1; 10 bases line up with TRBD2. The CDR3 nucleotides read TGCGCCAGCAGCCGAAGCGGGGGGGCCGGCACAGATACGCAGTATTTT. It is translated as CASSRSGGAGTDTQYF.